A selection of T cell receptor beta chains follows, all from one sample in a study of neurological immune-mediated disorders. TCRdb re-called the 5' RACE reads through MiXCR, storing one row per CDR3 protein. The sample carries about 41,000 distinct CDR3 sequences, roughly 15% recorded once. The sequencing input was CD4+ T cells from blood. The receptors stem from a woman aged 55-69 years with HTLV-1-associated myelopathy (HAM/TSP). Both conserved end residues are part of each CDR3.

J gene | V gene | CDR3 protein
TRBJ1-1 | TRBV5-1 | CASSPDRGDNTEAFF
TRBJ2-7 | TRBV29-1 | CSGLRGGANEQYF
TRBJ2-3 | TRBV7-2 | CASSPKRGASDTQYF
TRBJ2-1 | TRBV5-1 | CASSFLAGSYNEQFF
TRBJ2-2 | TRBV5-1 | CASSFRGGADTGELFF
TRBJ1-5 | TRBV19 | CASSDRDNGNQPQHF
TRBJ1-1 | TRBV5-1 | CASMRSPVTEAFF
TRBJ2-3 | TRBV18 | CASSPTSVSTDTQYF
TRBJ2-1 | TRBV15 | CATSRGGFQPNNEQFF
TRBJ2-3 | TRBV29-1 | CSAQFPLQGTQYF
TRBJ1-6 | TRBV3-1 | CASSQGGQGKSPLHF
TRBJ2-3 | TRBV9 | CASSSGTSGASQYF
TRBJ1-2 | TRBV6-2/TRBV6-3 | CASSHRSTGSYGYTF
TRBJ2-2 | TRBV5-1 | CASSPQTWGTGELFF
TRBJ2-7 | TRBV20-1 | CSASHRQTSEYEQYF
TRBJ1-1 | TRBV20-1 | CSARIPTGDLAEAFF
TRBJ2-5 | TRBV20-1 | CSARDSGSPGGLQETQYF
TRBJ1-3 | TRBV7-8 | CVSSLTGGVFNTIYF
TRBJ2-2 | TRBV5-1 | CASSHPGTSRTGELFF
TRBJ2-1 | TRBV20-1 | CSAPGTSLIHEQFF
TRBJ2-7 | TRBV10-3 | CAISGGTGRSGYEQYF
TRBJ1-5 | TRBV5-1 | CASSDGQRLGTQHF
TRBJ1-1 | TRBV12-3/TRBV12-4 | CASSPLRDRGLGTEAFF
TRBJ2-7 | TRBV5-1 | CASSFSGGGRFYEQYF
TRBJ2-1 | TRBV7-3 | CASSLGVLAGVNEQFF
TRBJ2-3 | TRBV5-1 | CASSWILGADTKYF
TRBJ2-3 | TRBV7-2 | CASSLGRGGGTDTQYF
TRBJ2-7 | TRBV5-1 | CASSLGSGGVNSYEQYF
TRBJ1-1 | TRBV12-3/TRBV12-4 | CASSLQGMNTEAFF
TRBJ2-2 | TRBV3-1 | CASSLTAERGGTGELFF
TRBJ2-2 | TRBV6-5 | CASSTGLAGGGGTGELFF
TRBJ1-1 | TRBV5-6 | CASSLGPGTEAFF
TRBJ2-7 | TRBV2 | CASSWGRAADEQYF
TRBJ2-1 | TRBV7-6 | CASSPRGGTSANNEQFF
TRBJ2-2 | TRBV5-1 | CASSLGPGNRGTGELFF
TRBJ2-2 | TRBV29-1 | CSALGGVDTGELFF
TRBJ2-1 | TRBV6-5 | CASSYGQGWGDEQFF
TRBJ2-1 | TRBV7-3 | CASSLMWGNEQFF
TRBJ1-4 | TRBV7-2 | CASSPPKVGANEKLFF
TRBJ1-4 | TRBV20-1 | CSASVDEKLFF
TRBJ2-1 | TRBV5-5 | CASSLYVATNSYNEQFF
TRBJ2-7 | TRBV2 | CASRDQRLASLDEQYF
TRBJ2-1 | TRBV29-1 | CSVEGLPGTSGGGSYNEQFF
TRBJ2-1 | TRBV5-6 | CASSFVTSSTEQFF
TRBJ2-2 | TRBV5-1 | CASRPGGPGELFF
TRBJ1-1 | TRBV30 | CAWNTGHPEAFF
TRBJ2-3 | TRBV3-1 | CASSHPSGGPHF
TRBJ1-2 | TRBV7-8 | CASSSRDRHNYGYTF
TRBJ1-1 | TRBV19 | CASSGGQGSNTEAFF
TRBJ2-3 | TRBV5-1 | CASSLVTSGAADTQYF
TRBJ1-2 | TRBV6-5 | CASSTGTYGYTF
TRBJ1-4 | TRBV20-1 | CSARTARGEKLFF
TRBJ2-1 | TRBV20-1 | CSAGFLVLGLAGGNEQFF
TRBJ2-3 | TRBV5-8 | CASSVSPPSGGGTDTQYF
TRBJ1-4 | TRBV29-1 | CSVSPGPGNEKLFF
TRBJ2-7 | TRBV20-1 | CSARGLAGSYEQYF
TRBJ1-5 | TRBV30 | CAWSGLTGGYQPQHF
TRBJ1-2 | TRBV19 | CASTSGQGSPLYGYTF